Listed here is a single T cell receptor (beta chain). J was trimmed by 5 bases and V by 8 bases; bases with no gene match: 20. The CDR3 runs to 18 residues. Per the germline V gene, CDR1 is LNHDA and CDR2 is SQIVND (reference sequence). The data were taken from a study of blood T cell repertoires in COVID-19. Profiled with immunoSEQ multiplex PCR; TCRdb holds only in-frame clones, not every one. In the table there are 68,000 or so clones, around 87% of which are singletons. The sequencing sample was made of peripheral blood. The chain combines TRBV19 with TRBJ1-5; 8 bases match TRBD1. The origin of this receptor is a man in his fifties or sixties with acute or convalescent COVID-19. The CDR3 sequence: CASELGGRGQALYQPQHF. The CDR3 DNA reads as TGTGCCAGTGAACTCGGGGGCCGGGGACAGGCGCTGTATCAGCCCCAGCATTTT.